The 25 T cell receptor delta chains below were found in one sample sequenced in a study of DNA immune sequencing with unique molecular identifiers. A 32-plex genomic DNA assay used primers for all 8 TRDV and 4 TRDJ genes. In around 3 barcoding PCR cycles, molecules received a 12-nucleotide UMI, then adapter PCR followed. TCRdb processed the multiplex PCR reads again with the CATT caller. Among under 6,000 delta-chain clones listed, roughly a tenth were seen once. Source material: gamma-delta T cells enriched from blood buffy coat, or unenriched PBMCs (not recorded which). These receptors were obtained from a human donor in good health.

The chain carries TRDV1 and TRDJ1; tentative D call: TRDD2 (6 bases). TCRdb does not report a J gene; here it was assigned by matching the DNA to germline references. V was shortened by 4 bases and J by 1 base, with 31 bases between the two germline ends. Germline-derived CDR1 and CDR2 are TSWWSYY and QGS. There are 21 residues in the CDR3. The DNA of the CDR3 is TGTGCTCTTGGGGGGTTCCTAACGGATAGGATATGGTCTGTGGGCACCGATAAACTCATCTTT. Its translation: CALGGFLTDRIWSVGTDKLIF.

A note on this clone: A far larger clone is just one base off, so this is likely a read error. This CDR3 is also generated by other DNA sequences in the sample. The chain is built from TRDV2 and TRDJ3; 13 bases are shared with TRDD3. Germline CDR1 reads GEAIGNYY; CDR2 reads EKD. The CDR3 totals 20 residues. V trimming: 4 bases; J trimming: 0 bases; junction bases outside the gene matches: 8. The CDR3 protein is CACEPYWGIRGSWDTRQMFF. The CDR3, as DNA: TGTGCCTGTGAGCCGTACTGGGGGATACGGGGCTCCTGGGACACCCGACAGATGTTTTTC.

V gene TRDV1 combines with J gene TRDJ1; unclear D gene. In the absence of a J gene in TCRdb, the DNA was matched to germline to assign it here. In germline, CDR1 is TSWWSYY, CDR2 QGS. V lost 2 bases and J 10 bases, leaving 23 bases between the germline ends. CDR3 length: 16 residues. CDR3 DNA sequence: TGTGCTCTTGGGGAAAAACTACCTGGTTGGCGCCGGGGACTCATCTTT. Amino acids: CALGEKLPGWRRGLIF.

This clone has just a few counts. The protein that TCRdb holds for this DNA derives from a much larger clone and differs from the translated DNA at residue 7, which likely indicates a read error; the protein shown here is translated from the DNA. This sequence joins TRDV2 and TRDJ3; D unclear. The CDR3 is 19 residues long. From germline, CDR1 is GEAIGNYY and CDR2 EKD. V lost 3 bases and J lost 0, with 17 bases in between. DNA for the CDR3: TGTGCCTGTGACCAAATCAGGGAGGAGCCCTCCTGGGACACCCGACAGATGTTTTTC. Translated: CACDQIREEPSWDTRQMFF.

This clone was recorded many times. J is TRDJ1 and V is TRDV2; tentative D call: TRDD3 (5 bases). There are 19 residues in the CDR3. The V end lost 0 bases, the J end lost 4 bases, and 26 bases lay between the germline ends. CDR1 and CDR2 from the germline V gene are GEAIGNYY and EKD. The CDR3 protein is CACDTLSGSSGPTGDKLIF. DNA of the CDR3: TGTGCCTGTGACACCCTTTCTGGGAGCTCGGGGCCGACGGGCGATAAACTCATCTTT.

This clone was counted between two and nine times. Since a far larger clone is one base different, this is likely a read error. In the same sample, other DNA sequences code for this CDR3. The chain combines TRDV2 with TRDJ2; 9 nucleotides line up with TRDD3. J was trimmed by 2 bases and V by 0 bases; bases with no gene match: 12. This CDR3 comprises 19 residues. Germline-derived CDR1 and CDR2 are GEAIGNYY and EKD. CDR3 in amino acids: CACDTVERGYAVLTAQLFF. The CDR3 DNA reads as TGTGCCTGTGACACCGTTGAGAGGGGATACGCGGTCTTGACAGCACAACTCTTCTTT.

This clone was counted ten times or more. V and J are TRDV2 and TRDJ1; 13 bases line up with TRDD3. CDR3 size: 17 residues. Trimming cost V 4 bases and J 2 bases; bases outside gene matches: 9. CDR1 is GEAIGNYY, CDR2 EKD, per germline. The CDR3 sequence: CACDEVLGDTSTDKLIF. The CDR3 bases are TGTGCCTGTGATGAAGTACTGGGGGATACGTCTACCGATAAACTCATCTTT.

Comment on this clone: TCRdb lists the protein of a much larger clone for this DNA, which differs at residue 14, so this is likely a read error; the protein given here is translated from the DNA itself. At the DNA level, this CDR3 is encoded by other sequences in the same sample as well. This chain joins TRDV2 and TRDJ1; 9 bases fit TRDD3. The CDR3 totals 17 residues. Germline assignment: CDR1 GEAIGNYY and CDR2 EKD. The CDR3 nucleotides are TGTGCCTGTGACACTCTGGGGGATGGAAAGTACACCGATAACCTCATCTTT. Protein product: CACDTLGDGKYTDNLIF.

To note about this clone: A far larger clone is one base from this, pointing to a likely read error. Other DNA sequences within the sample encode an identical CDR3. The V call is TRDV2, the J call TRDJ1; 13 bases agree with TRDD3. There are 18 residues in the CDR3. V lost 1 base, J lost 0 bases, and 7 bases stayed unmatched. Per germline, CDR1 GEAIGNYY and CDR2 EKD. CDR3 nucleotides: TGTGCCTGTGACACGTTACTGGGGGATACGAGAGACACCGATAAACTCATCTTT. Protein: CACDTLLGDTRDTDKLIF.

In the case of this clone: This likely traces to a read error, being one base from a far larger clone. Other DNA sequences in the sample encode the same CDR3. The chain couples TRDV2 to TRDJ1, with 9 bases identical to TRDD3. The germline V gene encodes CDR1 GEAIGNYY and CDR2 EKD. V was pared by 4 bases and J by 0 bases, with 17 bases of the junction left unmatched. The CDR3 has 19 amino acids. The CDR3 region has the DNA TGTGCCTGTGATACCTTGTCTTTACTGGGGGAAGAGTACACCGATAAACTCATCTTT. Protein product: CACDTLSLLGEEYTDKLIF.

This clone was found many times. The rearrangement joins TRDV1 to TRDJ1, with TRDD3 matching 13 bases. The J gene was missing in TCRdb and was found by matching the end of the DNA to germline. The CDR3 is 25 amino acids. Trimming cost V 2 bases and J 0 bases; bases outside gene matches: 27. Looked up from germline, CDR1 is TSWWSYY and CDR2 is QGS. The CDR3 DNA is TGTGCTCTTGGGGAAGAGGTGTCGTCCTCGAGAGTTGTACTGGGGGATACGCCCTACACCGATAAACTCATCTTT. Protein sequence: CALGEEVSSSRVVLGDTPYTDKLIF.

A note on this clone: The protein recorded in TCRdb matches a much larger clone and deviates from this DNA's translation at residue 11, suggesting a read error; the protein here is obtained by translating the DNA. This rearrangement joins TRDV2 to TRDJ3; 13 positions match TRDD3. CDR1 GEAIGNYY and CDR2 EKD come from the germline V gene. The CDR3 totals 20 residues. With V trimmed by 2 bases and J by 0 bases, 6 bases remained unmatched. DNA of the CDR3: TGTGCCTGTGACAAAGTACTGGGGGATACGCACTCCTGGGACACCCGACAGATGTTTTTC. The encoded protein is CACDKVLGDTHSWDTRQMFF.

This clone turned up a few times. A read error likely explains why the TCRdb protein, taken from a much larger clone, differs from this DNA's translation at residue 15; the protein shown is translated from the DNA. V gene TRDV2 combines with J gene TRDJ1; 13 bases match TRDD3. Germline V gene lookup returns CDR1 GEAIGNYY and CDR2 EKD. There are 19 residues in the CDR3. The chain's CDR3 is CACDDVLGDTRGDTNKLIF. CDR3 DNA sequence: TGTGCCTGTGACGATGTACTGGGGGATACGCGAGGAGACACCAATAAACTCATCTTT.

Many counts were recorded for this clone. V usage is TRAV36/DV7 and J usage is TRDJ1; 10 bases are a match to TRDD3. Germline V gene data show CDR1 as VTNFRS and CDR2 as LTSSGIE (reference sequence). V shed 4 bases and J 3 bases; nucleotides not matched to a gene: 15. This CDR3 is 17 amino acids long. The CDR3 spells CAVLLRPLGDKADKLIF. The CDR3, as DNA: TGTGCTGTGCTGCTACGGCCGCTGGGGGATAAAGCCGATAAACTCATCTTT.

On this clone: The protein given by TCRdb reflects a much larger clone and differs at residue 7 from this DNA's translation, likely from a read error; the protein shown is the DNA's translation. This rearrangement joins TRDV2 to TRDJ1; D is unclear. Trimming took 0 bases from V and 0 from J, leaving 10 bases between them. The CDR3 extends over 15 amino acids. The germline V gene has CDR1 GEAIGNYY and CDR2 EKD. This CDR3 reads CACDTVREYTDKLIF. The CDR3 region has the DNA TGTGCCTGTGACACCGTACGGGAGTACACCGATAAACTCATCTTT.

In DNA, the CDR3 is TGTGCAGCAAGAGACTACGACTGGGGGCCCGGGGGCACCGATAAACTCATCTTT. This codes for CAARDYDWGPGGTDKLIF. The chain combines TRAV29/DV5 with TRDJ1, with 8 bases aligning to TRDD3. The J gene, missing from TCRdb, was assigned here through DNA to germline matching. This CDR3 spans 18 amino acids. Looked up from germline, CDR1 is NSMFDY and CDR2 is ISSIKDK. Losses at the gene ends were 2 bases for V and 1 base for J; bases not matched to a gene: 16. Based on the CDR3 plus reference TRAV29/DV5 and TRDJ1, the full variable domain is DQQVKQNSPSLSVQEGRISILNCDYTNSMFDYFLWYKKYPAEGPTFLISISSIKDKNEDGRFTVFLNKSAKHLSLHIVPSQPGDSAVYFCAARDYDWGPGGTDKLIFGKGTRVTVEP.

This clone was seen at least ten times. A far larger clone is one base from this, pointing to a likely read error. Other DNA sequences in this sample translate to the same CDR3. This sequence joins TRDV2 and TRDJ1; 11 nucleotides match TRDD3. The CDR3 loop spans 15 amino acids. CDR1 is GEAIGNYY, CDR2 EKD, per germline. CDR3 in DNA: TGTGCGTGTGCCCAACTGGGGGATAGGGACGATAAACTCATCTTT. It is translated as CACAQLGDRDDKLIF.

This clone has a handful of counts. TCRdb's listed protein matches a much larger clone and diverges from this DNA's translation at residue 4, likely through a read error; the protein shown comes from the DNA. This sequence joins TRDV2 and TRDJ2; tentative D call: TRDD3 (6 bases). Germline V CDR1 and CDR2: GEAIGNYY, EKD. The CDR3 runs 17 residues. CDR3: CACHTGLGGPEAAQLFF. The CDR3 DNA sequence: TGTGCCTGTCACACCGGGCTAGGGGGACCCGAGGCAGCACAACTCTTCTTT.

With regard to this clone: The amino acid sequence in TCRdb belongs to a much larger clone and departs from this DNA's translation at residue 12, likely a sequencing read error; the sequence shown is translated from the DNA. Other DNA variants within this sample encode the same CDR3. This chain uses TRDV2 with TRDJ1, with 7 bases fitting TRDD3. Germline V gene data show CDR1 as GEAIGNYY and CDR2 as EKD. The CDR3 runs to 15 residues. The CDR3: CACDLLGTDTDNLIF. CDR3 nucleotides: TGTGCCTGTGACCTACTGGGGACAGACACCGATAACCTCATCTTT.

Ten or more counts support this clone. This likely traces to a read error, being one base from a far larger clone. Distinct nucleotide sequences in the sample also encode this CDR3. The V call is TRDV2, the J call TRDJ3, with 9 positions matching TRDD3. Germline CDR1 GEAIGNYY, CDR2 EKD. CDR3 length: 21 amino acids. CDR3 residues: CACDTLLRTGGPSWDTRQMFF. CDR3 DNA: TGTGCCTGTGACACCCTTCTACGTACTGGGGGACCCTCCTGGGACACCCGACAGATGTTTTTT.

V and J are TRDV1 and TRDJ1, with 9 bases aligning to TRDD3. The J gene, not given by TCRdb, was assigned here from a germline match of the nucleotide sequence. The CDR3 length is 19 residues. V lost 1 base, J lost 0 bases, and 12 bases stayed unmatched. Germline V gene lookup returns CDR1 TSWWSYY and CDR2 QGS. Written as DNA, the CDR3 is TGTGCTCTTGGGGAACAAAACGAGTACTGGGGGAAGGACACCGATAAACTCATCTTT. Its translation: CALGEQNEYWGKDTDKLIF.

By sample fraction, this clone is large. Other nucleotide sequences from this sample produce the same CDR3. This chain connects TRDV2 to TRDJ1; no clear D. Germline CDR1 reads GEAIGNYY; CDR2 reads EKD. The V end lost 0 bases, the J end lost 0 bases, and 13 bases lay between the germline ends. The CDR3 consists of 16 residues. The CDR3 protein is CACDTVGQDYTDKLIF. The CDR3, as DNA: TGTGCCTGTGACACCGTTGGTCAGGATTACACCGATAAACTCATCTTT.

To note about this clone: It is likely a read error: a sequence one base away is far more abundant. The chain couples TRDV2 to TRDJ1; the match to TRDD3 covers 7 bases. The length of the CDR3 is 15 residues. Germline CDR1 reads GEAIGNYY; CDR2 reads EKD. The chain's CDR3 is CACDRLGGNTNKLIF. The DNA of the CDR3 is TGTGCCTGTGACAGGCTGGGGGGCAACACCAATAAACTCATCTTT.

This clone was found a few times. The TCRdb protein comes from a much larger clone and disagrees with this DNA's translation at residue 9, likely due to a read error; the protein given here is derived from the DNA. CDR3 in DNA: TGTGCCTGTGACACCGTCGCTACTTGGGGATACGGAGGGTACACCGATAAACTCATCTTT. Translation gives CACDTVATWGYGGYTDKLIF. This chain links TRDV2 with TRDJ1, with 9 bases fitting TRDD3. There are 20 residues in the CDR3. Trimming cost V 0 bases and J 0 bases; bases outside gene matches: 16. CDR1 is GEAIGNYY, CDR2 EKD, per germline.

Only a few counts were recorded for this clone. It is unclear where the CDR3 begins or ends on the DNA, so no DNA is shown, and the CDR3 is as TCRdb lists it. This specimen includes other DNA sequences encoding the same CDR3. The J segment was not called; the V segment is TRAV29/DV5; the table's D gene call, TRDD3, was not cross checked with the DNA. Germline-derived CDR1 and CDR2 are NSMFDY and ISSIKDK. Including both end residues, the CDR3 is 23 amino acids long. This CDR3 is CSVLLCSKREVVSYWGTTDKLIF.